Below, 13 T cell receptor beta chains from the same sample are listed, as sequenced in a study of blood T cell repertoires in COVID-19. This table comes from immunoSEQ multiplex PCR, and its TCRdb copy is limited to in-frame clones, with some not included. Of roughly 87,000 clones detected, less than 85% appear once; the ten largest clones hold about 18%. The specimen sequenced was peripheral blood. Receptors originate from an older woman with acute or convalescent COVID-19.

The CDR3 loop is CASSQYPTELQYSNQPQHF. As DNA, the CDR3 is TGCGCCAGCAGCCAATACCCCACCGAGCTTCAATATAGCAATCAGCCCCAGCATTTT. The chain employs TRBV4-1 and TRBJ1-5; D ambiguous. V was trimmed by 2 bases and J by 0 bases, leaving 20 bases between them. Germline V gene sequence: CDR1 MGHRA, CDR2 YSYEKL. The length of the CDR3 is 19 residues.

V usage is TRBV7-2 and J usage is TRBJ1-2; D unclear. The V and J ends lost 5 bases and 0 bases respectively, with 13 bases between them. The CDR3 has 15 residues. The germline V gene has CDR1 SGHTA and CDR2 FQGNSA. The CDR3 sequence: CASSTRVFANYGYTF. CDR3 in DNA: TGTGCCAGCAGCACGAGAGTGTTTGCTAACTATGGCTACACCTTC.

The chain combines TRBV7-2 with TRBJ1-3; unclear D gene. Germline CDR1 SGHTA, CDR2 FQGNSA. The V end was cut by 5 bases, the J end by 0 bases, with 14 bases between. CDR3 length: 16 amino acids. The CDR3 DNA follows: TGTGCCAGCAGCCCCGAGGGCCACAGCTCTGGAAACACCATATATTTT. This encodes CASSPEGHSSGNTIYF.

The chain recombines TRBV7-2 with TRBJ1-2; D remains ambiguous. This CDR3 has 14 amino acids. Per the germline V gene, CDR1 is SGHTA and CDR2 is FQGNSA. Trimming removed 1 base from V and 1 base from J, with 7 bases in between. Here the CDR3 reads CASSLEFSNYGYTF. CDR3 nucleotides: TGTGCCAGCAGCTTAGAGTTCAGTAACTATGGCTACACCTTC. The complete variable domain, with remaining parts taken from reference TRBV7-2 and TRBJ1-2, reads GAGVSQSPSNKVTEKGKDVELRCDPISGHTALYWYRQSLGQGLEFLIYFQGNSAPDKSGLPSDRFSAERTGGSVSTLTIQRTQQEDSAVYLCASSLEFSNYGYTFGSGTRLTVV.

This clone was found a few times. The CDR3 sequence is CACKDKRNTEAFF. Written as DNA, the CDR3 is TGTGCCTGCAAGGACAAGAGGAACACTGAAGCTTTCTTT. The chain links TRBV30 to TRBJ1-1; tentative D call: TRBD1 (5 bases). Germline V gene lookup returns CDR1 GTSNPN and CDR2 SVGIG (reference sequence). With 6 bases removed from V and 1 base from J, the gap between germline ends came to 12 bases. This CDR3 region has 13 residues.

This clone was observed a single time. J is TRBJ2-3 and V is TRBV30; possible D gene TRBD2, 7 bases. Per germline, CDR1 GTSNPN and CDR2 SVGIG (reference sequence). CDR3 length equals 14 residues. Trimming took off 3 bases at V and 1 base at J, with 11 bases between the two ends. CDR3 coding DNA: TGTGCCTGGAGCCTAGGGGGGGGCACAGATACGCAGTATTTT. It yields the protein CAWSLGGGTDTQYF.

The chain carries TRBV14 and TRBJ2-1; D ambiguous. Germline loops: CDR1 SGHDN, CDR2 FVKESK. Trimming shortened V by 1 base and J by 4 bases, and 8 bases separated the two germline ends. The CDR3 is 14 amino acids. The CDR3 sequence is CASSQGLTYNEQFF. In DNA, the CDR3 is TGTGCCAGCAGCCAAGGACTGACGTACAATGAGCAGTTCTTC.

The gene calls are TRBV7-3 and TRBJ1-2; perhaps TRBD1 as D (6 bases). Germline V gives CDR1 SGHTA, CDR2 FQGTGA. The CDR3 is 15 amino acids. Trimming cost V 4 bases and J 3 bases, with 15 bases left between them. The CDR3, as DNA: TGTGCCAGCAGCTCTAACAGGGAGGGACACTATGGCTACACCTTC. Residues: CASSSNREGHYGYTF. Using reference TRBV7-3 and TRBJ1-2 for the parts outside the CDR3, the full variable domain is GAGVSQTPSNKVTEKGKYVELRCDPISGHTALYWYRQSLGQGPEFLIYFQGTGAADDSGLPNDRFFAVRPEGSVSTLKIQRTERGDSAVYLCASSSNREGHYGYTFGSGTRLTVV.

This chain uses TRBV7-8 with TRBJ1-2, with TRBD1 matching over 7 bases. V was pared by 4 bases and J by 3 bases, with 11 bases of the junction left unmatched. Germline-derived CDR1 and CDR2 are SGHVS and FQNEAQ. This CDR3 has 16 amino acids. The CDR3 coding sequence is TGTGCCAGCAGCTCAATTATGGGACAGCAGCACTATGGCTACACCTTC. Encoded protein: CASSSIMGQQHYGYTF.

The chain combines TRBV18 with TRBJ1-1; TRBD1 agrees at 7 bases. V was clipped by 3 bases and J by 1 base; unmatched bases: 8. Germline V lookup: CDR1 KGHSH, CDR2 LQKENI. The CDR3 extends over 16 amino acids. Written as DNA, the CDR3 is TGTGCCAGCTCACCTCAAGGGGGCTGGTCGAACACTGAAGCTTTCTTT. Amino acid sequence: CASSPQGGWSNTEAFF.

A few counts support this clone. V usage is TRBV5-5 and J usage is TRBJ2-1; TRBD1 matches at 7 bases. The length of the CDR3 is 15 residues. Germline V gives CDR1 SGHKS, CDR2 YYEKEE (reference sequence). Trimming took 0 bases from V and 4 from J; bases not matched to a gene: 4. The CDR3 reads CASSLEQGLYNEQFF. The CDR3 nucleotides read TGTGCCAGCAGCTTGGAACAGGGGTTATACAATGAGCAGTTCTTC.

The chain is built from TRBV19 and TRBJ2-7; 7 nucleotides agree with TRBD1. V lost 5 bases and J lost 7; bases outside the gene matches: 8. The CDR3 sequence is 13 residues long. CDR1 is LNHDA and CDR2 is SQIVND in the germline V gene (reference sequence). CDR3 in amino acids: CASSGDSLREQYF. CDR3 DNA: TGTGCCAGTAGTGGGGACAGTCTACGGGAGCAGTACTTC. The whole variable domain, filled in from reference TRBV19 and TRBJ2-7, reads DGGITQSPKYLFRKEGQNVTLSCEQNLNHDAMYWYRQDPGQGLRLIYYSQIVNDFQKGDIAEGYSVSREKKESFPLTVTSAQKNPTAFYLCASSGDSLREQYFGPGTRLTVT.

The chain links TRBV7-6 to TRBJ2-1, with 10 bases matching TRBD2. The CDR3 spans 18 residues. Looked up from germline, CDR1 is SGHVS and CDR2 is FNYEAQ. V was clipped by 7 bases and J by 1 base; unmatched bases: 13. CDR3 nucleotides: TGTGCCAGCACCCGAGCGGGGGGGCCTGGTCCGTCCTACAATGAGCAGTTCTTC. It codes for CASTRAGGPGPSYNEQFF.